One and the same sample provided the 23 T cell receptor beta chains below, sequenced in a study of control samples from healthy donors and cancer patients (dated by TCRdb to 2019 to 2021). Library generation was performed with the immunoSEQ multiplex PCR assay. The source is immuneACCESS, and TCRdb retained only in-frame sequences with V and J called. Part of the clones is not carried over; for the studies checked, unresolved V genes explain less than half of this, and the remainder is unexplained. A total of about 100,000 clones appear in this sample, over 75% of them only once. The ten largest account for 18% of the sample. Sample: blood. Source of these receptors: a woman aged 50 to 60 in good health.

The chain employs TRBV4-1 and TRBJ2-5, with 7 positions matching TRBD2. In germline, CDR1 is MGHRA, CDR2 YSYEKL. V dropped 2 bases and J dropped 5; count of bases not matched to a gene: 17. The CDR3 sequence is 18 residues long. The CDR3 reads CASSQSEYGAGVWETQYF. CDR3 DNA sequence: TGCGCCAGCAGCCAATCGGAGTACGGCGCGGGGGTTTGGGAGACCCAGTACTTC.

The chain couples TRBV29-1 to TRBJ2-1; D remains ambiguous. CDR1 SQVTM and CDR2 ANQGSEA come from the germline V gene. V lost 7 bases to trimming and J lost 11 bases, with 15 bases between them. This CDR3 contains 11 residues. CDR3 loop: CSAGSTNQQFF. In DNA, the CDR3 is TGCAGCGCTGGCAGTACTAATCAGCAGTTCTTC.

This CDR3 is CASSVTGQDEKLFF. The DNA of the CDR3 is TGTGCCAGCAGTGTGACAGGGCAGGACGAAAAACTGTTTTTT. The chain is built from TRBV2 and TRBJ1-4; 7 bases are shared with TRBD1. CDR3 length: 14 residues. From germline, CDR1 is SNHLY and CDR2 FYNNEI. With 4 bases clipped from V and 8 bases from J, the junction kept 7 bases outside the gene matches.

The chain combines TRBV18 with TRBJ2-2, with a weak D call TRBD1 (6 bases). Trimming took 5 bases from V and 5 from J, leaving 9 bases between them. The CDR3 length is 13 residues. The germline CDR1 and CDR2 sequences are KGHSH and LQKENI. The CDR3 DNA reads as TGTGCCAGCTCATTAGGACAGACCGGGGAGCTGTTTTTT. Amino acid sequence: CASSLGQTGELFF.

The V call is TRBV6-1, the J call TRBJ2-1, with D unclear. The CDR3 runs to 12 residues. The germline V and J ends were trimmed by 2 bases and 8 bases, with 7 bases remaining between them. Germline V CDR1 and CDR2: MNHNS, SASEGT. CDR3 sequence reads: CASSENLDEQFF. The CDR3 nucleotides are TGTGCCAGCAGTGAAAATTTGGATGAGCAGTTCTTC.

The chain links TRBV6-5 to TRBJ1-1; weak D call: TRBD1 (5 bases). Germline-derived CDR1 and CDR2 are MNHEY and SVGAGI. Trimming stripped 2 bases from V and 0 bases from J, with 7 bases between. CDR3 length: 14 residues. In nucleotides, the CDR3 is TGTGCCAGCAGTTACGGGACCGTGAACACTGAAGCTTTCTTT. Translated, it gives CASSYGTVNTEAFF.

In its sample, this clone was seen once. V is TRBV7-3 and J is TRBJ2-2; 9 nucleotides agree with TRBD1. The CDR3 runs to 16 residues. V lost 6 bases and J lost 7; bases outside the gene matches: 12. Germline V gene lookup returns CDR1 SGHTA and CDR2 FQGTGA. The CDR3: CASRETGTGLGGELFF. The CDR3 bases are TGTGCCAGCAGGGAAACCGGGACAGGGCTTGGCGGGGAGCTGTTTTTT.

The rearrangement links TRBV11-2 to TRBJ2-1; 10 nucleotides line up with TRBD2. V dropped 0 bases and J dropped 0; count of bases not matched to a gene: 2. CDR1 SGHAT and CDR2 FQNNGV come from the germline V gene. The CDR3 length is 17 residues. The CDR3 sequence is CASSLDTSGISYNEQFF. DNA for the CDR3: TGTGCCAGCAGCTTAGATACTAGCGGGATCTCCTACAATGAGCAGTTCTTC.

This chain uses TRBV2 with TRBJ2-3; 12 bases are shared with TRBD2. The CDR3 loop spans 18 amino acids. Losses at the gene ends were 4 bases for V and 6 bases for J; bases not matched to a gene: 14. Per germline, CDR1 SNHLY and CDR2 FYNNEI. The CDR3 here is CASSGLDPLAGGWDTQYF. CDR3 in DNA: TGTGCCAGCAGTGGTCTCGACCCACTAGCGGGAGGTTGGGATACGCAGTATTTT.

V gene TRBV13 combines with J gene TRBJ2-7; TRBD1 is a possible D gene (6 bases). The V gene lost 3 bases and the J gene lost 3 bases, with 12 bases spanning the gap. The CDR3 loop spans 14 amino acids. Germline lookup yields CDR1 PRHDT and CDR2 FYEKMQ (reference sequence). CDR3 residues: CASSLGRGRYEQYV. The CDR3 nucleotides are TGTGCCAGCAGCTTGGGCAGGGGCCGCTACGAGCAGTACGTC.

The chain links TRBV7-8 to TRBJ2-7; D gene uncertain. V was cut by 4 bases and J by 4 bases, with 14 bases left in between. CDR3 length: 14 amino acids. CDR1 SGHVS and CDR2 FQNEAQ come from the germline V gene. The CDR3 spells CASSSTGSPYEQYF. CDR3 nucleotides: TGTGCCAGCAGCTCCACCGGCAGCCCTTACGAGCAGTACTTC.

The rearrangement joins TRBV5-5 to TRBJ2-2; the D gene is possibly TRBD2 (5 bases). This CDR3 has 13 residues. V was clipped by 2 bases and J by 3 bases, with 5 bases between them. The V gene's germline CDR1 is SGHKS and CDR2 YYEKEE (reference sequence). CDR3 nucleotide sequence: TGTGCCAGCAGCTTCGGGGACACCGGGGAGCTGTTTTTT. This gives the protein CASSFGDTGELFF.

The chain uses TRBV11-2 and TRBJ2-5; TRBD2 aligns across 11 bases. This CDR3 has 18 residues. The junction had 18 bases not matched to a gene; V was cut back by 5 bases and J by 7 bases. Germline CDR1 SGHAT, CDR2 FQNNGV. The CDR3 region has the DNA TGTGCCAGCAGCCTGACGGGACTAGCGGACCAAAGGATCGGGACCCAGTACTTC. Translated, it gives CASSLTGLADQRIGTQYF.

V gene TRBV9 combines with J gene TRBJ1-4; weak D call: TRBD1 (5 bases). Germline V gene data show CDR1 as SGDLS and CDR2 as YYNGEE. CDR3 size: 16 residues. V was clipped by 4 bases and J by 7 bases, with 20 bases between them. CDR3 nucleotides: TGTGCCAGCAGCCCACGGGGGGATTCCCTCGGTGAAAAACTGTTTTTT. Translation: CASSPRGDSLGEKLFF.

CDR3 sequence (DNA): TGTGCCAGCTCCGAGGGCAGCACTGAAGCTTTCTTT. Translation gives CASSEGSTEAFF. The chain carries TRBV7-9 and TRBJ1-1; D is unresolved. The CDR3 length is 12 residues. Germline lookup yields CDR1 SEHNR and CDR2 FQNEAQ (reference sequence). The ends were cut back, 8 bases at V and 4 bases at J, with 11 bases in the middle.

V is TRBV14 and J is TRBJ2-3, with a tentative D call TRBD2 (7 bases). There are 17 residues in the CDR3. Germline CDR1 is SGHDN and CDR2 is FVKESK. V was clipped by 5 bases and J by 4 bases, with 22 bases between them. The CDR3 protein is CASSSLVGGGWSDTQYF. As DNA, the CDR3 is TGTGCCAGCAGCTCCCTCGTTGGGGGGGGCTGGTCAGATACGCAGTATTTT.

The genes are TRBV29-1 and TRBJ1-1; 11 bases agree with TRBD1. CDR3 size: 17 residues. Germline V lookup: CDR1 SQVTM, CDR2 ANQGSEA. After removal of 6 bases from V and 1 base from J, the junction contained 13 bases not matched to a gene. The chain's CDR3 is CSVLPWDRGKQNTEAFF. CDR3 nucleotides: TGCAGCGTCCTACCTTGGGACAGGGGGAAGCAGAACACTGAAGCTTTCTTT.

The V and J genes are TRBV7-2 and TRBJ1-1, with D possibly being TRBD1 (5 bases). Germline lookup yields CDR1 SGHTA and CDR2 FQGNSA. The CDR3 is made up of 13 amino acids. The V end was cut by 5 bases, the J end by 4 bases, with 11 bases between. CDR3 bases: TGTGCCAGCAGCCTAGGGGTTAGCACTGAAGCTTTCTTT. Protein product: CASSLGVSTEAFF. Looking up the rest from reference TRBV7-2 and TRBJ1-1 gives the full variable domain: GAGVSQSPSNKVTEKGKDVELRCDPISGHTALYWYRQSLGQGLEFLIYFQGNSAPDKSGLPSDRFSAERTGGSVSTLTIQRTQQEDSAVYLCASSLGVSTEAFFGQGTRLTVV.

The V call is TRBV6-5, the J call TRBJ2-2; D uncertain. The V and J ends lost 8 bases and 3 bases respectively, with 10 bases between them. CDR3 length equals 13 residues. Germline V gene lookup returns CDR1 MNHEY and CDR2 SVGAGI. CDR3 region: CASGLLDTGELFF. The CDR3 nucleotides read TGTGCCAGCGGCTTACTTGACACCGGGGAGCTGTTTTTT.

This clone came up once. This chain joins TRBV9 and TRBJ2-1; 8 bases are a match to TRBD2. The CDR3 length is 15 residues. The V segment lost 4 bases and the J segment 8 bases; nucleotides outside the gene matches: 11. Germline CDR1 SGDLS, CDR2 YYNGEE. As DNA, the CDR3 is TGTGCCAGCAGCACCGATTGGACTAGCTGGGATGAGCAGTTCTTC. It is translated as CASSTDWTSWDEQFF.

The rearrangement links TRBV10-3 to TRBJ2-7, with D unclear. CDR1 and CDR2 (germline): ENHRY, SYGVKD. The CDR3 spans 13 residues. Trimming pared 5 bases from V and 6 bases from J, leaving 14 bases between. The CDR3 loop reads CAISRRDGGEQYV. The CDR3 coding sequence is TGTGCCATCAGTAGGAGAGATGGCGGCGAGCAGTACGTC.

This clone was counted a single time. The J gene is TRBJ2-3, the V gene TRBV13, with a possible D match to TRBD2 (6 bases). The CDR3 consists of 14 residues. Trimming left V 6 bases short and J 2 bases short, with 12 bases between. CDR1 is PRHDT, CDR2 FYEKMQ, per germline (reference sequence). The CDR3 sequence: CASRSGLATDTQYF. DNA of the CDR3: TGTGCCAGCAGGTCGGGACTGGCCACAGATACGCAGTATTTT.

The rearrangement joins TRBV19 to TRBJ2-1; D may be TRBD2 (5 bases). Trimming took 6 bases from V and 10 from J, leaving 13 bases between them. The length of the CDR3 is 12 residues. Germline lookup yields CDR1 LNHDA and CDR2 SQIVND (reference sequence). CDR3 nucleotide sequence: TGTGCCAGTAGCAATCGGAGGATGGAGCAGTTCTTC. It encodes CASSNRRMEQFF. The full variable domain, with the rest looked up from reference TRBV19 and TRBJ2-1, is DGGITQSPKYLFRKEGQNVTLSCEQNLNHDAMYWYRQDPGQGLRLIYYSQIVNDFQKGDIAEGYSVSREKKESFPLTVTSAQKNPTAFYLCASSNRRMEQFFGPGTRLTVL.